Given below is one TCR beta chain in context. Measured with immunoSEQ multiplex PCR; TCRdb has only the in-frame clones, and not every one. The sample lists approximately 120,000 clones, about 89% occurring once. The sample belongs to a study of T cell responses to AZD1222 COVID-19 vaccine. The TCR sequence derives from an adult in good health. The sequencing here drew on peripheral blood, taken on day 0 of AZD1222 vaccination.

In DNA, the CDR3 is TGTGCCTGCACATCAAGCTCCTACAATGAGCAGTTCTTC. It translates to CACTSSSYNEQFF. This sequence joins TRBV3-1 (or the pseudogene TRBV3-2) and TRBJ2-1; no definite D call. Germline CDR1 is LGHDT and CDR2 is YNNKEL (reference sequence). The CDR3 contains 13 residues. V shed 11 bases and J shed 0 bases, with 11 bases lying between them.